This is a list of T cell receptor beta chains from one sample in a study of shared clonotypes between healthy human individuals. Repertoires were generated with immunoSEQ multiplex PCR, while TCRdb's copy carries only in-frame clones and drops some. This table holds hundreds of thousands of clones, approximately 95% found once. The sample taken for sequencing was naive CD8+ T cells sorted from blood. The receptors come from a woman aged 25 to 39 in good health. Both conserved end residues are part of each CDR3. Fields, in order: V gene, J gene, clone size, D gene, CDR3 protein, CDR3 DNA. The D gene is left open where the match is weak. Rows may omit the clone size; those that give it use once, few, many or a size class.

V: TRBV28; J: TRBJ2-3; size: -; D: -; CDR3: CASSLRSTDTQYF; DNA: TGTGCCAGCAGTTTACGTTCTACAGATACGCAGTATTTT
V: TRBV19; J: TRBJ1-2; size: once; D: -; CDR3: CASSIVGNYGYTF; DNA: TGTGCCAGTAGTATAGTTGGGAACTATGGCTACACCTTC
V: TRBV7-9; J: TRBJ2-7; size: -; D: -; CDR3: CASSFLLTDNEQYF; DNA: TGTGCCAGCAGCTTCCTTCTTACCGACAACGAGCAGTACTTC
V: TRBV9; J: TRBJ1-5; size: -; D: -; CDR3: CASSVGGGQPQHF; DNA: TGTGCCAGCAGCGTAGGAGGGGGTCAGCCCCAGCATTTT
V: TRBV7-8; J: TRBJ2-7; size: -; D: TRBD1; CDR3: CASSTGGEYEQYF; DNA: TGTGCCAGCAGCACAGGGGGCGAATACGAGCAGTACTTC
V: TRBV28; J: TRBJ2-6; size: once; D: -; CDR3: CASSLDTTQTGANVLTF; DNA: TGTGCCAGCAGTTTAGACACCACGCAGACTGGGGCCAACGTCCTGACTTTC
V: TRBV23-1; J: TRBJ2-3; size: -; D: -; CDR3: CASSQSPGSIPMSDTQYF; DNA: TGCGCCAGCAGTCAATCTCCCGGGAGTATTCCAATGTCAGATACGCAGTATTTT
V: TRBV2; J: TRBJ2-2; size: -; D: TRBD2; CDR3: CASTQRLAGDTGELFF; DNA: TGTGCCAGCACCCAACGACTAGCGGGAGACACCGGGGAGCTGTTTTTT
V: TRBV5-6; J: TRBJ2-7; size: -; D: -; CDR3: CASSSGGTYEQYF; DNA: TGTGCCAGCAGCTCCGGGGGAACTTACGAGCAGTACTTC
V: TRBV11-1; J: TRBJ2-2; size: -; D: TRBD1; CDR3: CASLGGTTGELFF; DNA: TGTGCCAGTCTAGGGGGCACGACCGGGGAGCTGTTTTTT
V: TRBV29-1; J: TRBJ1-3; size: -; D: -; CDR3: CSVEVVGNPSGNTIYF; DNA: TGCAGCGTTGAAGTAGTAGGGAACCCCTCTGGAAACACCATATATTTT
V: TRBV28; J: TRBJ2-7; size: -; D: TRBD1; CDR3: CASSTGTGIYEQYF; DNA: TGTGCCAGCTCCACCGGGACAGGGATCTACGAGCAGTACTTC
V: TRBV5-1; J: TRBJ2-7; size: -; D: -; CDR3: CASSSPGSYEQYF; DNA: TGCGCCAGCAGCTCCCCGGGCTCCTACGAGCAGTACTTC
V: TRBV10-3; J: TRBJ1-1; size: few; D: TRBD1; CDR3: CAIRDRGTEAFF; DNA: TGTGCCATCAGGGACAGGGGGACTGAAGCTTTCTTT
V: TRBV28; J: TRBJ1-1; size: -; D: -; CDR3: CASSLGVGINTEAFF; DNA: TGTGCCAGCAGTTTAGGAGTCGGAATCAACACTGAAGCTTTCTTT
V: TRBV7-9; J: TRBJ2-7; size: -; D: -; CDR3: CASSSEGLVSEQYF; DNA: TGTGCCAGCAGCTCGGAGGGGTTAGTATCCGAGCAGTACTTC
V: TRBV27; J: TRBJ2-7; size: -; D: -; CDR3: CASQGLSAKQYF; DNA: TGTGCCAGCCAAGGCCTCTCGGCTAAGCAGTACTTC
V: TRBV7-6; J: TRBJ2-2; size: -; D: TRBD2; CDR3: CASSLAAASGRSGELFF; DNA: TGTGCCAGCAGCTTAGCCGCGGCTAGCGGGAGATCCGGGGAGCTGTTTTTT
V: TRBV9; J: TRBJ2-1; size: -; D: -; CDR3: CASSVGSFMAYNEQFF; DNA: TGTGCCAGCAGCGTAGGATCCTTTATGGCCTACAATGAGCAGTTCTTC
V: TRBV5-6; J: TRBJ1-1; size: -; D: -; CDR3: CATTLNPGRGTEAFF; DNA: TGTGCCACCACCCTTAATCCGGGACGCGGGACTGAAGCTTTCTTT
V: TRBV27; J: TRBJ1-1; size: -; D: -; CDR3: CASSPGGANTEAFF; DNA: TGTGCCAGCAGTCCCGGAGGGGCGAACACTGAAGCTTTCTTT
V: TRBV4-1; J: TRBJ2-4; size: once; D: TRBD2; CDR3: CASSRGAGLAGGGGNIQYF; DNA: TGCGCCAGCAGCCGTGGAGCTGGACTAGCGGGAGGTGGCGGAAACATTCAGTACTTC
V: TRBV11-2; J: TRBJ1-2; size: -; D: TRBD1; CDR3: CASSPTGGYYGYTF; DNA: TGTGCCAGCAGCCCGACAGGGGGCTACTATGGCTACACCTTC
V: TRBV27; J: TRBJ2-7; size: -; D: -; CDR3: CASSRAPSYEQYF; DNA: TGTGCCAGTTCGAGGGCCCCTTCCTACGAGCAGTACTTC